This entry features one T cell receptor (beta chain) sequence. Its antigen is still unknown. These data come from a study of type 1 regulatory T cells. Study-level background: This in vitro CD4 product, T-allo10, is enriched for Tr1 cells and alloantigen-specific.

Losses at the gene ends were 5 bases for V and 3 bases for J; bases not matched to a gene: 6. In germline, CDR1 is SNHLY, CDR2 FYNNEI. The CDR3 is made up of 15 amino acids. General study results and limits: Tr1 cells had a more restricted TCR repertoire than non-Tr1 cells.

One entry per CDR3 protein, called by TCRdb with MiXCR from the reads. The data show 70,000 or so distinct CDR3 sequences, around 20% seen once. The sequencing input was cultured type 1 regulatory T (Tr1) cells, either the whole culture or a sorted fraction (not recorded which). The chain combines TRBV2 with TRBJ1-1; the match to TRBD1 covers 10 bases. This receptor was taken from a human donor in good health. CDR3 amino acids: CASSPGQGWDTEAFF. CDR3 nucleotide sequence: TGTGCCAGCAGTCCGGGACAGGGGTGGGACACTGAAGCTTTCTTT.